This TCR beta chain was documented in a study of T cell responses to AZD1222 COVID-19 vaccine. Study results and caveats: Only a handful of AZD1222 recipients tested seropositive at baseline.

As for this clone: No antigen is known for it.

Only in-frame clones appear in the TCRdb table, and some are missing; sequencing was by immunoSEQ multiplex PCR. The table shows 150,000 to 170,000 clones, with about 87% occurring only once. Germline CDR1 KGHSH, CDR2 LQKENI. The CDR3 consists of 16 residues. Trimming took off 3 bases at V and 2 bases at J, with 16 bases between the two ends. This sequence joins TRBV18 and TRBJ1-2, with no clear D. This specimen consisted of peripheral blood, obtained on day 0 of AZD1222 vaccination. This TCR came from an adult in good health. The CDR3 spells CASSPMLEGGNYGYTF. In nucleotides, the CDR3 is TGTGCCAGCTCACCCATGTTAGAGGGCGGCAACTATGGCTACACCTTC. The full variable domain, in which reference TRBV18 and TRBJ1-2 provide the parts outside the CDR3, is NAGVMQNPRHLVRRRGQEARLRCSPMKGHSHVYWYRQLPEEGLKFMVYLQKENIIDESGMPKERFSAEFPKEGPSILRIQQVVRGDSAAYFCASSPMLEGGNYGYTFGSGTRLTVV.